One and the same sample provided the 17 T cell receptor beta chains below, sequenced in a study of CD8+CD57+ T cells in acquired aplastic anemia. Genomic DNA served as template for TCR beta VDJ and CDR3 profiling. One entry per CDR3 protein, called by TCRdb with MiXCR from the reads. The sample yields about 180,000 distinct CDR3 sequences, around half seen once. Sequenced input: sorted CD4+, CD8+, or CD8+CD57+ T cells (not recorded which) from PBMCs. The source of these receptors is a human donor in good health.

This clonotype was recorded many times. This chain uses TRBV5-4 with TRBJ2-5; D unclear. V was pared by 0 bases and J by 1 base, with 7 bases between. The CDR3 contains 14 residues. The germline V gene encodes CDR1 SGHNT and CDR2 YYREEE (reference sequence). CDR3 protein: CASSLDGIQETQYF. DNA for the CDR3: TGTGCCAGCAGCTTGGATGGGATCCAAGAGACCCAGTACTTC.

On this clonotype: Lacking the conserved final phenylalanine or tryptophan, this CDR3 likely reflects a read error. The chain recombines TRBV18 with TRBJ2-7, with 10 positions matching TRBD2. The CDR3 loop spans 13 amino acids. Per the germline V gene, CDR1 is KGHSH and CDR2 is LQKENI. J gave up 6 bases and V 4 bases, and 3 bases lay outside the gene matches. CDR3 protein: CASSLSSGSEQYS. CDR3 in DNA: TGTGCCAGCTCACTCTCTAGCGGGAGCGAGCAGTACTCC.

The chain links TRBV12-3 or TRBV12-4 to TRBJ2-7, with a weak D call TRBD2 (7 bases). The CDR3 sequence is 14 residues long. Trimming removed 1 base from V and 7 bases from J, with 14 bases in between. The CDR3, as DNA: TGTGCCAGCAGTTTAGGCACAGGGAGGGGGGAGCAGTACTTC. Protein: CASSLGTGRGEQYF.

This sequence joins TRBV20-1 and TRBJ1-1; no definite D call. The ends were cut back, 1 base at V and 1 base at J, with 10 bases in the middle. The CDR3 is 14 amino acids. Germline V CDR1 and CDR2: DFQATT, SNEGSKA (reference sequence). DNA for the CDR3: TGCAGTGCTAGAGGCCGACCAAGGAACACTGAAGCTTTCTTT. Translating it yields CSARGRPRNTEAFF.

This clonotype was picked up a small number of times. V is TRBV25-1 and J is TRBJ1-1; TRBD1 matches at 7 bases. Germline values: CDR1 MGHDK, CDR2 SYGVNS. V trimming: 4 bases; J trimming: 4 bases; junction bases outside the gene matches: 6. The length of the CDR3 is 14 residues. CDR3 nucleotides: TGTGCCAGCAGTGGACAGGGCAAGGGCACTGAAGCTTTCTTT. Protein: CASSGQGKGTEAFF.

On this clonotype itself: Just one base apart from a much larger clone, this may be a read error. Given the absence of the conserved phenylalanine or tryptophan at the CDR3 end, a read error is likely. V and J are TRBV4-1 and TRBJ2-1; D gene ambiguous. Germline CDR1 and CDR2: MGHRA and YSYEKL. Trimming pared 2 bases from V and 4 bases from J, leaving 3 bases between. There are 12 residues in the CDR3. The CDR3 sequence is CASSQYYNEQFL. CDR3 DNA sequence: TGCGCCAGCAGCCAATATTACAATGAGCAGTTCCTC.

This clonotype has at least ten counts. The CDR3 loop reads CATSEAAGTYEQYF. The CDR3 nucleotides are TGTGCCACCAGCGAGGCGGCTGGAACCTACGAGCAGTACTTC. The chain employs TRBV24-1 and TRBJ2-7; no reliable D call. CDR1 is KGHDR and CDR2 is SFDVKD in the germline V gene. Trimming stripped 7 bases from V and 2 bases from J, with 14 bases between. There are 14 residues in the CDR3.

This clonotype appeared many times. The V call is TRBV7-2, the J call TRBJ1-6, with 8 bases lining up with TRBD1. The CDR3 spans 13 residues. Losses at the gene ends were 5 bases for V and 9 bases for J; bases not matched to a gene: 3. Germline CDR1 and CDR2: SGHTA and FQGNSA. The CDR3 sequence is CASSPTGGSPLHF. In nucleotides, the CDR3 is TGTGCCAGCAGCCCCACAGGGGGTTCACCCCTCCACTTT.

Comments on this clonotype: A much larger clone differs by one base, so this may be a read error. Here the CDR3 DNA reads TGTGCCAGCAGGACCGGACAGCAGGGTTCACCCCTCCACTTT. Its protein is CASRTGQQGSPLHF. The chain couples TRBV27 to TRBJ1-6; D is possibly TRBD1 (6 bases). Trimming took off 6 bases at V and 9 bases at J, with 15 bases between the two ends. CDR3 size: 14 residues. Germline V lookup: CDR1 MNHEY, CDR2 SMNVEV (reference sequence).

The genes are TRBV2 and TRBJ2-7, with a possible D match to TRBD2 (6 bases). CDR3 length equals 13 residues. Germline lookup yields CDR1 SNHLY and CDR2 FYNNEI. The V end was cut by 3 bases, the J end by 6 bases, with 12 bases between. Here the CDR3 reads CASSDSRRGEQYF. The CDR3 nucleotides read TGTGCCAGCAGTGACAGTAGGAGGGGCGAGCAGTACTTC. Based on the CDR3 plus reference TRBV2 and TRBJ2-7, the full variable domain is EPEVTQTPSHQVTQMGQEVILRCVPISNHLYFYWYRQILGQKVEFLVSFYNNEISEKSEIFDDQFSVERPDGSNFTLKIRSTKLEDSAMYFCASSDSRRGEQYFGPGTRLTVT.

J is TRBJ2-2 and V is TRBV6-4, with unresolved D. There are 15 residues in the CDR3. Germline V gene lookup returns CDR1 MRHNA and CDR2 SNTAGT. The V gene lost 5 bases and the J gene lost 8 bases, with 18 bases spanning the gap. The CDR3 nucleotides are TGTGCCAGCAGTCCCGACTGGTCTCGTGAAGGGGAGCTGTTTTTT. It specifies CASSPDWSREGELFF.

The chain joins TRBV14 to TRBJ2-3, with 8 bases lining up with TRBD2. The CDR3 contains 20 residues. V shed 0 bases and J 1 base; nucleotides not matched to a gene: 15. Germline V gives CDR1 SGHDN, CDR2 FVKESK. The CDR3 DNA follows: TGTGCCAGCAGCCAAGATCGGGGCGGGGGGACCCCAATAGGCACAGATACGCAGTATTTT. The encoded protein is CASSQDRGGGTPIGTDTQYF.

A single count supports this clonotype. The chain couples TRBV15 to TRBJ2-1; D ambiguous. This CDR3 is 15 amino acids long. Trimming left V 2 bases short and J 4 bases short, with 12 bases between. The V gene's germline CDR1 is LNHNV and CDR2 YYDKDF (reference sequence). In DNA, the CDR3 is TGTGCCACCAGCAGACCCGACAATTTTTACAATGAGCAGTTCTTC. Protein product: CATSRPDNFYNEQFF.

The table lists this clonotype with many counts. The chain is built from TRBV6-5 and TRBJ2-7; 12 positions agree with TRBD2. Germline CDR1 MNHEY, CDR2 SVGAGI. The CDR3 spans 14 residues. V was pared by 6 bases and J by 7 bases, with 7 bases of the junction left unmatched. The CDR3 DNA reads TGTGCCAGCAGCCGTCTAGCGGGAGGGAAGGAGCAGTACTTC. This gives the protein CASSRLAGGKEQYF.

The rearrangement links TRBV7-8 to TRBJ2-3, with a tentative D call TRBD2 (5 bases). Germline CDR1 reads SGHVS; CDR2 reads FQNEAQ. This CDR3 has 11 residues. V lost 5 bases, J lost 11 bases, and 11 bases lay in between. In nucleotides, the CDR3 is TGTGCCAGCAGCCTAGTGGAGGTGCAGTATTTT. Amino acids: CASSLVEVQYF.

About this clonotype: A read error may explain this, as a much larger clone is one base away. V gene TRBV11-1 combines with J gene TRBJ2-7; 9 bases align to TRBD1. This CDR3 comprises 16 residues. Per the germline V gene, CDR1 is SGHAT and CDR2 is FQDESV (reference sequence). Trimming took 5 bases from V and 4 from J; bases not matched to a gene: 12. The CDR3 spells CASSRGVGTGRYEQYF. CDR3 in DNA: TGTGCCAGCAGCCGAGGGGTTGGGACAGGGAGGTACGAGCAGTACTTC.

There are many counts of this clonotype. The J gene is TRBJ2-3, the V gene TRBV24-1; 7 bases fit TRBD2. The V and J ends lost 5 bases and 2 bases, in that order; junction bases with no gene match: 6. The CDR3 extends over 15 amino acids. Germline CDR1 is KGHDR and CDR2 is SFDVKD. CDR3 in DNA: TGTGCCACCAGTGCGGGGGGAGGGCTCACAGATACGCAGTATTTT. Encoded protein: CATSAGGGLTDTQYF.